The 13 T cell receptor beta chains presented below share a single source sample, sequenced in a study of blood T cell repertoires in COVID-19. Profiling relied on immunoSEQ multiplex PCR, and the TCRdb table lists in-frame clones only, not all of them. The data show approximately 240,000 clones, about nine tenths seen once. Material: peripheral blood. The origin of the receptors is a man aged 25 to 40 with COVID-19, enrolled during active disease.

The chain is built from TRBV3-1 (or the pseudogene TRBV3-2) and TRBJ1-2, with D maybe TRBD1 (5 bases). CDR3 size: 20 residues. The germline V gene encodes CDR1 LGHDT and CDR2 YNNKEL (reference sequence). Trimming took off 0 bases at V and 0 bases at J, with 23 bases between the two ends. The CDR3 sequence is CASSQDSALGRVVANYGYTF. Here the CDR3 DNA reads TGTGCCAGCAGCCAAGATTCGGCTTTGGGCAGGGTAGTTGCTAACTATGGCTACACCTTC.

The sample holds one count of this clone. The chain couples TRBV4-1 to TRBJ1-1, with a weak D call TRBD1 (6 bases). The CDR3 has 16 amino acids. Looked up from germline, CDR1 is MGHRA and CDR2 is YSYEKL. Trimming cost V 0 bases and J 3 bases, with 14 bases left between them. CDR3 sequence: CASSQEVRGFYTEAFF. CDR3 coding DNA: TGCGCCAGCAGCCAAGAAGTAAGGGGGTTTTACACTGAAGCTTTCTTT.

This chain links TRBV5-4 with TRBJ1-2; D is uncertain. Trimming stripped 0 bases from V and 4 bases from J, with 13 bases between. The CDR3 is made up of 15 amino acids. From germline, CDR1 is SGHNT and CDR2 YYREEE (reference sequence). The CDR3 nucleotides are TGTGCCAGCAGCTTGGAATTGGGCAGATCCTATGGCTACACCTTC. It translates to CASSLELGRSYGYTF.

The chain links TRBV3-1 (or the pseudogene TRBV3-2) to TRBJ1-1, with D maybe TRBD1 (5 bases). V lost 0 bases, J lost 5 bases, and 10 bases lay in between. CDR3 length: 14 residues. Germline CDR1 and CDR2: LGHDT and YNNKEL (reference sequence). CDR3 sequence (DNA): TGTGCCAGCAGCCAAGATAAGGGGTGGACTGAAGCTTTCTTT. It encodes CASSQDKGWTEAFF.

This chain uses TRBV19 with TRBJ2-1; 13 bases map to TRBD2. This CDR3 has 17 amino acids. Germline assignment: CDR1 LNHDA and CDR2 SQIVND (reference sequence). The V and J ends lost 5 bases and 6 bases, in that order; junction bases with no gene match: 10. The CDR3 sequence is CASSDRTSGGSGNEQFF. The CDR3 region has the DNA TGTGCCAGTAGTGACCGGACTAGCGGGGGTTCTGGCAATGAGCAGTTCTTC.

The chain joins TRBV5-4 to TRBJ2-5; the match to TRBD1 covers 10 bases. V lost 0 bases to trimming and J lost 5 bases; unmatched junction nucleotides: 7. Germline CDR1 and CDR2: SGHNT and YYREEE (reference sequence). This CDR3 has 16 residues. The CDR3: CASSLGRQGARETQYF. The CDR3 nucleotides are TGTGCCAGCAGCTTGGGGAGACAGGGGGCGCGGGAGACCCAGTACTTC.

V usage is TRBV6-5 and J usage is TRBJ1-5; tentatively, D is TRBD1 (5 bases). Between the trimmed V and J ends, which lost 9 bases and 4 bases, there was a span of 10 bases. The CDR3 covers 12 residues. Germline-derived CDR1 and CDR2 are MNHEY and SVGAGI. Here the CDR3 DNA reads TGTGCCAGTTGGGGGGGGAATCAGCCCCAGCATTTT. Translated, it gives CASWGGNQPQHF.

The chain carries TRBV5-1 and TRBJ1-2; the match to TRBD1 covers 10 bases. Germline CDR1 reads SGHRS; CDR2 reads YFSETQ. V shed 2 bases, J shed 6 bases, and the junction held 10 bases outside the gene matches. The length of the CDR3 is 16 residues. This chain's CDR3 is CASSLRPGQGNHGYTF. The DNA for the CDR3 is TGCGCCAGCAGCTTACGACCGGGACAGGGGAACCATGGCTACACCTTC.

This clone has only a few counts. The CDR3: CATAGGEDYGYTF. The CDR3 DNA is TGTGCCACCGCTGGGGGGGAAGACTATGGCTACACCTTC. V gene TRBV10-3 combines with J gene TRBJ1-2, with a tentative D call TRBD1 (5 bases). Germline CDR1 reads ENHRY; CDR2 reads SYGVKD. The CDR3 has 13 residues. Trimming stripped 10 bases from V and 3 bases from J, with 15 bases between.

The chain is built from TRBV11-3 and TRBJ2-3; tentatively, D is TRBD1 (5 bases). V lost 3 bases, J lost 4 bases, and 11 bases lay in between. Per germline, CDR1 SGHNT and CDR2 YENEEA. CDR3 length: 14 residues. The CDR3 sequence: CASSFSGIADTQYF. The CDR3 region has the DNA TGTGCCAGCAGCTTCTCAGGGATCGCAGATACGCAGTATTTT.

The CDR3 loop is CASSHRTEISNEQFF. The CDR3 nucleotides read TGTGCCAGCAGCCACCGGACAGAGATAAGCAATGAGCAGTTCTTC. The chain couples TRBV3-1 (or the pseudogene TRBV3-2) to TRBJ2-1; possibly TRBD1 for D (6 bases). Trimming left V 3 bases short and J 6 bases short, with 15 bases between. The CDR3 runs to 15 residues. In germline, CDR1 is LGHDT, CDR2 YNNKEL (reference sequence).

In this sample, this clone turned up once. The CDR3 region is CASSPPGGDHQETQYF. CDR3 nucleotides: TGTGCCAGCTCACCTCCCGGCGGAGACCACCAAGAGACCCAGTACTTC. The chain has TRBV18 and TRBJ2-5; D gene unclear. Trimming pared 3 bases from V and 0 bases from J, leaving 14 bases between. This CDR3 comprises 16 residues. Germline V gene lookup returns CDR1 KGHSH and CDR2 LQKENI.

This chain joins TRBV19 and TRBJ2-3, with TRBD2 as a possible D gene (5 bases). V lost 8 bases and J lost 0, with 12 bases in between. This CDR3 contains 14 residues. Germline V gene data show CDR1 as LNHDA and CDR2 as SQIVND (reference sequence). CDR3 protein: CASSTGISTDTQYF. CDR3 coding DNA: TGTGCCAGTTCTACGGGGATAAGCACAGATACGCAGTATTTT.